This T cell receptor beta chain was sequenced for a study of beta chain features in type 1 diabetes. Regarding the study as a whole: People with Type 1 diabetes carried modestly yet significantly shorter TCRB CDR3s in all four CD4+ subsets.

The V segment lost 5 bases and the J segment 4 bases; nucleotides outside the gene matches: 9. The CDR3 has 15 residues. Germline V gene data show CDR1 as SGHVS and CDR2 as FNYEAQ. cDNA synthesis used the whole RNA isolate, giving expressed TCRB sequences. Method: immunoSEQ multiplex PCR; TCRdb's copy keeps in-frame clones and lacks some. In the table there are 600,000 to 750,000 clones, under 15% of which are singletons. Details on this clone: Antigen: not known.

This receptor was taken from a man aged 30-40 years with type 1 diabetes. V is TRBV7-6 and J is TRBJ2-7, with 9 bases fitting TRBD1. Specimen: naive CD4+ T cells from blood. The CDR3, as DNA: TGTGCCAGCAGCCATCGGACAGGGGCCAATTACGAGCAGTACTTC. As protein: CASSHRTGANYEQYF.